This record covers a single T cell receptor beta chain. The antigen it binds to is not known. Qualities for individual bases were not recorded, and no much larger clone is one base off. The receptor library was made with the immunoSEQ multiplex PCR assay. TCRdb stores this immuneACCESS table with in-frame sequences only. Part of the clones is absent; in the studies checked, under half of the shortfall reflects unresolved V genes, and no reason is known for the rest. The sample table records about 660,000 clones; about 89% of these occur just once. The top ten clones comprise roughly 0.0086% of the sample. The sample comes from a study of shared T cell receptors in the human thymus (dated by TCRdb to the early 2020s). As for the study more broadly: The study examined how self-reactive, shared T-cell receptor alpha chains are generated in the human thymus.

These same data were also listed under a study on human thymus T cells. That second publication adds: Immunologically healthy infants undergoing open corrective cardiac surgery for congenital heart defects in Finland were used as donors. The thymus tissue came from surgical resects taken out during corrective cardiac surgery. V and J gene segment usage appeared biased in both thymic and peripheral blood repertoires. The related research found that thymic TCR repertoires overlapped highly between unrelated individuals. The study used fewer than ten infant thymus samples plus four related peripheral blood samples to characterize TCR alpha and beta repertoires. The cohort included six male and two female infants, with donor ages spanning 7 to 244 days. Thymocytes were freed from the tissue by mechanical means and kept at -70 degrees C as pellets of 10-30 million cells. Genomic DNA was extracted from frozen cell pellets with a QIAsymphony instrument. TCRB and TCRAD loci were amplified from a standardized quantity of quality-controlled genomic DNA using the immunoSEQ multiplex PCR assay. The amplicons spanned the V(D)J region and were long enough to cover the CDR3 and allow V and J genes to be identified. Amplicon sequencing was performed on an Illumina platform through the commercial immunoSEQ service. Corrections for primer bias and sequencing errors followed previously described methods, while TCRAD and TCRB definitions were based on the IMGT database. Repertoires were analysed with immunoSEQ Analyzer 3.0 and VDJTools, covering basic statistics, V/J segment usage, diversity estimates, rarefaction and pairwise overlap. Diversity was estimated using the Chao1, ChaoE, Efron-Thisted, Shannon and inverse Simpson indices, and was also estimated on datasets down-sampled to the size of the smallest sample. Repertoire overlap was determined by strict matching of CDR3 nucleotide sequence, V gene and J gene, and Jaccard-based multidimensional scaling clustering was applied. On average, thymus samples gave 750,000 to 1,000,000 unique TCRB clonotypes, whereas blood samples gave around 84,000.

The receptor was derived from a boy less than two years old with a congenital heart defect. Donor details come from another sample of the same person, matched by shared clones. Sequencing was performed on thymocytes.

CDR3 region: CASSYGTGHSPLHF. The nucleotides are TGTGCCAGCAGTTACGGGACAGGGCATTCACCCCTCCACTTT. The chain joins TRBV6-6 to TRBJ1-6; 9 middle bases align to TRBD1. The germline V gene (reference sequence) specifies MNHNY as CDR1 and SVGAGI as CDR2. Here V drops 2 bases and J drops 8 bases, and the junction holds 1 base not matched to any gene. CDR3 length: 14 amino acids, cysteine to phenylalanine. Left in the record is the CDR3 DNA by itself, 42 bases read in frame from the first base.